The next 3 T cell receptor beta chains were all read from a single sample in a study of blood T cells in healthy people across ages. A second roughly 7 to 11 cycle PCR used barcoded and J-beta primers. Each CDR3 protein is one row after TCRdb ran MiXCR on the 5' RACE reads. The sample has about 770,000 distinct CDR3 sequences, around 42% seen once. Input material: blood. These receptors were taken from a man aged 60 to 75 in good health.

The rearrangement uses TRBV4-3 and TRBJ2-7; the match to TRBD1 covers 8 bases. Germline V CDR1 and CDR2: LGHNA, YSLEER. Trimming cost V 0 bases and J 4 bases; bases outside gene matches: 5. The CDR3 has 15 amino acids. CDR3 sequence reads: CASSQDVDREYEQYF. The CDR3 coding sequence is TGCGCCAGCAGCCAAGATGTGGACAGGGAATACGAGCAGTACTTC.

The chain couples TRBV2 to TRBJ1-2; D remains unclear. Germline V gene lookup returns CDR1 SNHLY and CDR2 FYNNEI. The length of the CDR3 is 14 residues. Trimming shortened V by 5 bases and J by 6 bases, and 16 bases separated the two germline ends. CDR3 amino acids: CASSRIQRNDGYTF. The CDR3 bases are TGTGCCAGCAGTCGAATACAGCGGAACGATGGCTACACCTTC.

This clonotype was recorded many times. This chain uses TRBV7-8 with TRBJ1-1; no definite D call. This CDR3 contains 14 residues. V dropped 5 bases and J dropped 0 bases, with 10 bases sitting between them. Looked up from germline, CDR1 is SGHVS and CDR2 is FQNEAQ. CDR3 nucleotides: TGTGCCAGCAGCGTATCCACTATGAACACTGAAGCTTTCTTT. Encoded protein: CASSVSTMNTEAFF.